The 22 T cell receptor beta chains below all came from one sample that was sequenced in a study of PD-L1 blockade in urothelial cancer. Sequencing used immunoSEQ multiplex PCR; TCRdb keeps in-frame clones, though not all of them. The table lists around 80,000 clones, 80% to 95% of them singletons, with approximately 0.89% in the top ten. Time point in this sample: peripheral blood 6 weeks after treatment start. The sample consisted of PBMCs, taken around atezolizumab (anti-PD-L1) treatment. The receptor set was obtained from a woman aged 80 or older with urothelial cancer.

Details on this clone: The sample holds other DNA sequences that translate to the same CDR3. The chain couples TRBV7-9 to TRBJ1-1, with D maybe TRBD1 (6 bases). Trimming cost V 2 bases and J 0 bases, with 7 bases left between them. The CDR3 has 14 residues. Germline values: CDR1 SEHNR, CDR2 FQNEAQ (reference sequence). The CDR3: CASSLQGLNTEAFF. DNA for the CDR3: TGTGCCAGCAGCTTACAGGGGTTGAACACTGAAGCTTTCTTT.

V usage is TRBV2 and J usage is TRBJ1-4, with no clear D. The germline gives CDR1 SNHLY, CDR2 FYNNEI. CDR3 size: 15 residues. V lost 5 bases, J lost 3 bases, and 13 bases lay in between. The CDR3 protein is CASSRSDLSNEKLFF. DNA for the CDR3: TGTGCCAGCAGTCGATCGGACTTATCTAATGAAAAACTGTTTTTT.

The CDR3 loop reads CASSQVRGPNEQYF. DNA of the CDR3: TGTGCCAGCAGCCAAGTTCGCGGGCCCAACGAGCAGTACTTC. This chain connects TRBV14 to TRBJ2-7, with D perhaps matching TRBD2 (5 bases). The CDR3 runs to 14 residues. V was shortened by 1 base and J by 5 bases, with 12 bases between the two germline ends. CDR1 and CDR2 from the germline V gene are SGHDN and FVKESK.

The chain uses TRBV6-5 and TRBJ2-4; D is unclear. The CDR3 is 13 amino acids. Per the germline V gene, CDR1 is MNHEY and CDR2 is SVGAGI. Trimming cost V 2 bases and J 9 bases, with 11 bases left between them. CDR3 loop: CASSYGPGSIQYF. The CDR3 coding sequence is TGTGCCAGCAGTTACGGTCCGGGTAGCATTCAGTACTTC.

The rearrangement uses TRBV5-1 and TRBJ2-1; D is undetermined. The V end lost 0 bases, the J end lost 8 bases, and 12 bases lay between the germline ends. CDR1 and CDR2 (germline): SGHRS, YFSETQ. CDR3 length equals 14 residues. The CDR3 DNA sequence: TGCGCCAGCAGCTTGGACGCCTTTCGGGATGAGCAGTTCTTC. Protein: CASSLDAFRDEQFF.

The chain links TRBV7-9 to TRBJ2-2; no definite D call. Germline CDR1 is SEHNR and CDR2 is FQNEAQ (reference sequence). The CDR3 is made up of 18 amino acids. The V and J ends lost 4 bases and 4 bases respectively, with 22 bases between them. Here the CDR3 DNA reads TGTGCCAGCAGCTCTCTCATACCCCCCAGGTCCCTCACCGGGGAGCTGTTTTTT. Translated: CASSSLIPPRSLTGELFF.

This clone was recorded a few times. The chain carries TRBV10-1 and TRBJ2-2; D is undetermined. Deletions cut 4 bases from V and 5 bases from J, with 8 bases between. Germline V gene data show CDR1 as WNHNN and CDR2 as SYGVQD (reference sequence). The CDR3 extends over 13 amino acids. This chain's CDR3 is CASSVALTGELFF. CDR3 DNA sequence: TGCGCCAGCAGTGTAGCCCTTACCGGGGAGCTGTTTTTT.

This rearrangement joins TRBV30 to TRBJ2-1; 16 bases are shared with TRBD2. The ends lost 0 bases at V and 12 bases at J; junction bases unmatched: 17. The CDR3 totals 19 residues. The germline V gene has CDR1 GTSNPN and CDR2 SVGIG (reference sequence). The CDR3 is CAWSVAAGLAGGPKGGQFF. The CDR3 DNA sequence: TGTGCCTGGAGTGTAGCTGCGGGACTAGCGGGAGGGCCCAAGGGCGGGCAGTTCTTC.

The chain links TRBV27 to TRBJ2-7; 10 nucleotides match TRBD2. Germline lookup yields CDR1 MNHEY and CDR2 SMNVEV (reference sequence). Germline trimming cut 6 bases from V and 2 bases from J; bases unmatched to any gene: 4. This CDR3 is built from 14 residues. CDR3 amino acids: CASRGAGGPYEQYF. The CDR3 DNA sequence: TGTGCCAGCAGGGGAGCGGGAGGGCCCTACGAGCAGTACTTC.

The rearrangement joins TRBV9 to TRBJ2-5, with TRBD2 identical over 9 bases. This CDR3 contains 18 residues. V shed 0 bases, J shed 0 bases, and the junction held 9 bases outside the gene matches. The germline gives CDR1 SGDLS, CDR2 YYNGEE. CDR3: CASSVGASGTEYQETQYF. CDR3 bases: TGTGCCAGCAGCGTAGGGGCTAGCGGGACCGAGTACCAAGAGACCCAGTACTTC.

Only one count was recorded for this clone. The gene calls are TRBV21-1 and TRBJ1-5; TRBD1 is the table's D call and was not checked against the DNA. TRBV21-1 is described as a pseudogene. The CDR3 loop spans 15 amino acids. In DNA, the CDR3 is TGTGCCAGCAGCATTAAACAGGGTAGCAATCAGCCCCAGCATTTT. Protein: CASSIKQGSNQPQHF.

J is TRBJ1-2 and V is TRBV9; TRBD1 matches 10 bases. Germline V gene sequence: CDR1 SGDLS, CDR2 YYNGEE. This CDR3 has 15 residues. Trimming removed 1 base from V and 7 bases from J; junction bases left unmatched: 7. The CDR3 DNA follows: TGTGCCAGCAGCGTACTAGGGACAGGGGAACTTGGCTACACCTTC. The encoded protein is CASSVLGTGELGYTF.

On this clone itself: One end of the junction does not line up with germline, which may come from a read error. The chain carries TRBV28 and TRBJ1-1; D uncertain. This CDR3 is 13 amino acids long. Germline V gives CDR1 MDHEN, CDR2 SYDVKM. The CDR3 spells CATMTRTPVSLLF. The CDR3 nucleotides read TGTGCCACCATGACACGAACCCCTGTCTCGTTGCTCTTT.

The CDR3 DNA reads TGTGCCAGCAGCGTAGGAGGCTTAAAATCCTACAATGAGCAGTTCTTC. Protein product: CASSVGGLKSYNEQFF. The gene calls are TRBV9 and TRBJ2-1, with D uncertain. Trimming took off 0 bases at V and 1 base at J, with 11 bases between the two ends. CDR3 length: 16 residues. CDR1 is SGDLS, CDR2 YYNGEE, per germline.

This chain uses TRBV2 with TRBJ2-1, with a tentative D call TRBD2 (5 bases). CDR1 is SNHLY, CDR2 FYNNEI, per germline. The V end lost 3 bases, the J end lost 4 bases, and 19 bases lay between the germline ends. The CDR3 contains 17 residues. The DNA of the CDR3 is TGTGCCAGCAGTGAGAGGAGGCAACTTTCGGGATACAATGAGCAGTTCTTC. It codes for CASSERRQLSGYNEQFF.

The chain employs TRBV6-5 and TRBJ2-7; 10 bases are a match to TRBD1. Germline CDR1 and CDR2: MNHEY and SVGAGI. V was pared by 1 base and J by 5 bases, with 8 bases of the junction left unmatched. The CDR3 contains 16 residues. The CDR3 loop is CASSYWPGQGMNEQYF. As DNA, the CDR3 is TGTGCCAGCAGTTACTGGCCGGGACAGGGGATGAACGAGCAGTACTTC.

This chain connects TRBV6-1 to TRBJ1-5, with D unresolved. The ends were cut back, 6 bases at V and 0 bases at J, with 9 bases in the middle. The germline V gene has CDR1 MNHNS and CDR2 SASEGT. This CDR3 comprises 14 residues. The CDR3 nucleotides are TGTGCCAGCAGGAAAGACACTAGCAATCAGCCCCAGCATTTT. This sequence encodes CASRKDTSNQPQHF.

The chain recombines TRBV27 with TRBJ1-2; a possible D gene is TRBD1 (5 bases). The CDR3 consists of 14 residues. Germline V CDR1 and CDR2: MNHEY, SMNVEV (reference sequence). V was shortened by 6 bases and J by 8 bases, with 19 bases between the two germline ends. The CDR3 sequence is CASRGSGDSRGYTF. In DNA form, the CDR3 reads TGTGCCAGCAGAGGATCCGGGGACTCTCGGGGCTACACCTTC.

The chain combines TRBV6-6 with TRBJ2-2, with 7 bases matching TRBD2. This CDR3 has 13 amino acids. J lost 5 bases, V lost 5 bases, and 2 bases had no gene match. Germline CDR1 is MNHNY and CDR2 is SVGAGI (reference sequence). CDR3 nucleotides: TGTGCCAGCAGTGTTAGCGGGACCGGGGAGCTGTTTTTT. Amino acid sequence: CASSVSGTGELFF.

The chain uses TRBV15 and TRBJ1-5, with 9 positions matching TRBD1. The CDR3 has 15 amino acids. CDR1 LNHNV and CDR2 YYDKDF come from the germline V gene (reference sequence). Germline trimming cut 0 bases from V and 9 bases from J; bases unmatched to any gene: 6. The CDR3 sequence is CATSRDGTGSRPQHF. The CDR3 DNA reads TGTGCCACCAGCAGAGATGGGACAGGGTCCAGGCCCCAGCATTTT.

The rearrangement uses TRBV19 and TRBJ2-3, with D unresolved. The germline gives CDR1 LNHDA, CDR2 SQIVND (reference sequence). This CDR3 comprises 15 residues. V lost 3 bases and J 1 base, leaving 11 bases between the germline ends. The CDR3 region has the DNA TGTGCCAGTAGTATTTCTAGTACGGGCACAGATACGCAGTATTTT. As protein: CASSISSTGTDTQYF.

V usage is TRBV10-2 and J usage is TRBJ2-7; 9 bases align to TRBD1. Germline CDR1 WSHSY, CDR2 SAAADI. The CDR3 has 15 residues. Trimming at V came to 6 bases and at J to 5 bases, leaving 11 bases not matched to a gene. CDR3 in amino acids: CASRTAGTGRNEQYF. The CDR3 DNA reads as TGCGCCAGCAGGACCGCCGGGACAGGGAGAAACGAGCAGTACTTC.